Reported below is one TCR beta chain. Its antigen remains unidentified. The trim removed 1 base at V and 1 base at J, leaving 2 bases unmatched. The CDR3 length is 15 residues. CDR1 is SGHTA and CDR2 is FQGNSA in the germline V gene. Via MiXCR, TCRdb re-called the RT-PCR reads, giving one row per CDR3 protein. The sample carries around 490,000 distinct CDR3 sequences, about 8% recorded once. These data come from a study of response to subunit inactivated influenza vaccine. Notes on the study in general: T cells newly recruited by each seasonal influenza vaccination are few, the authors suggested.

The sequence was obtained from a man between 50 and 75 years old who received an inactivated influenza vaccine. J is TRBJ1-1 and V is TRBV7-2; 8 positions agree with TRBD1. The sample in question was PBMCs from blood, obtained around 25 months after vaccination. CDR3 sequence: CASSLVGTGNTEAFF. The CDR3 bases are TGTGCCAGCAGCTTAGTGGGGACAGGGAACACTGAAGCTTTCTTT.